This record looks at one TCR beta chain sequence and its context. cDNA libraries for TRB were generated by 5' RACE incorporating UMI labels. TCRdb reanalyzed the 5' RACE reads, giving one entry per CDR3 protein sequence and no DNA. This sample's table reports 40,000 to 45,000 distinct CDR3 sequences. The sample belongs to a study of CXCR3-negative and CXCR3-positive naive CD8 T cells. Germline loops: CDR1 LGHDT, CDR2 YNNKEL (reference sequence). This CDR3 has 15 amino acids. The sample consisted of memory CD8+ T cells from blood. This clonotype originated in a human donor in good health. Some clones in this sample may be carry-over from other donors' samples. The chain recombines TRBV3-1 with TRBJ2-5; TCRdb returns TRBD1, unconfirmable since there is no DNA. The CDR3 loop reads CASVRAGGFQETQYF.